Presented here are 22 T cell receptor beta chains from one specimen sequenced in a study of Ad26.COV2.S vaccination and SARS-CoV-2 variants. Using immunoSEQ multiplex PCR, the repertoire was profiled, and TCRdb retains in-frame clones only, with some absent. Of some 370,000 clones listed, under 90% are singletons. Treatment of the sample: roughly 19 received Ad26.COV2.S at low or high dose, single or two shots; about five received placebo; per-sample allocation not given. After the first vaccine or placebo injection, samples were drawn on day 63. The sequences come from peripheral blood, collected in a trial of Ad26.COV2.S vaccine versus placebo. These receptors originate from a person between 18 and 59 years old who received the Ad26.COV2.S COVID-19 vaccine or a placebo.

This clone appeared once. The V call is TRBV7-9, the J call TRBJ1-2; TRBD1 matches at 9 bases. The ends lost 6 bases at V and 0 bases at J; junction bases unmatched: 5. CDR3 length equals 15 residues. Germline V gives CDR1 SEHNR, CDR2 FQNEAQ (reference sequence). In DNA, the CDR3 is TGTGCCAGCAGACCAGGGACAGGGCCTAACTATGGCTACACCTTC. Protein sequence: CASRPGTGPNYGYTF.

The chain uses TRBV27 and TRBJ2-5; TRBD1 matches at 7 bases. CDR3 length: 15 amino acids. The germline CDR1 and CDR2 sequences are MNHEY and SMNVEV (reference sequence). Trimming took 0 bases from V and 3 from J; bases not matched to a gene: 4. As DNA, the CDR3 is TGTGCCAGCAGTTTATCTAGGACAGGAAAAGAGACCCAGTACTTC. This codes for CASSLSRTGKETQYF.

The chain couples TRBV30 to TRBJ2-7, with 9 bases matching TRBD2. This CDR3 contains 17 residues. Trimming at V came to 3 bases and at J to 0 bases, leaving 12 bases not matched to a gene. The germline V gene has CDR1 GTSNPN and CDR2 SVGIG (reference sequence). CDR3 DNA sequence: TGTGCCTGGAGGGCAAAGCCCGGGACTAGCTACTCCTACGAGCAGTACTTC. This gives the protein CAWRAKPGTSYSYEQYF.

CDR3 residues: CASSLGSGTGVDTQYF. CDR3 coding DNA: TGCGCCAGCAGCTTGGGATCCGGGACAGGGGTAGATACGCAGTATTTT. This chain uses TRBV5-1 with TRBJ2-3, with 10 bases identical to TRBD1. Unmatched junction bases numbered 6, after V lost 0 bases and J lost 5 bases. The CDR3 is 16 amino acids. Germline CDR1 reads SGHRS; CDR2 reads YFSETQ.

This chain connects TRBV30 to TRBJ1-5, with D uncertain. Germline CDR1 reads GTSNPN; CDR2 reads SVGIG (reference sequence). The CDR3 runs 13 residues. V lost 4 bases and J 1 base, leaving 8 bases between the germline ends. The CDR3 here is CAWTPDSNQPQHF. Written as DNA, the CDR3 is TGTGCCTGGACCCCGGACAGCAATCAGCCCCAGCATTTT.

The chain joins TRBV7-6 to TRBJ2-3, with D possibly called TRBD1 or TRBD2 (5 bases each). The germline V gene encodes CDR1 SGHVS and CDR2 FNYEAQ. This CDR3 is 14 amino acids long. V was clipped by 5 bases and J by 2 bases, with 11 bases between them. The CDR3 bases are TGTGCCAGCAGCCCGGGGACCCCCACAGATACGCAGTATTTT. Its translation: CASSPGTPTDTQYF.

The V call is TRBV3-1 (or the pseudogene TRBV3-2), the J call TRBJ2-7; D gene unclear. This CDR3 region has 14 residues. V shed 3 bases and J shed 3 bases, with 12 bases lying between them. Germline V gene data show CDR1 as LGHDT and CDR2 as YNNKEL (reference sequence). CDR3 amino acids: CASSQTFGLYEQYF. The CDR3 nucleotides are TGTGCCAGCAGCCAGACGTTTGGCCTCTACGAGCAGTACTTC.

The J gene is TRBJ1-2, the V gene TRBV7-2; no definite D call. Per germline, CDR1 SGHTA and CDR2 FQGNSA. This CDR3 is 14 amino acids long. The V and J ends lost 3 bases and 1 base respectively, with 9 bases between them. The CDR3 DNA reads TGTGCCAGCAGCTTCACCGGTCGTAACTATGGCTACACCTTC. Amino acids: CASSFTGRNYGYTF. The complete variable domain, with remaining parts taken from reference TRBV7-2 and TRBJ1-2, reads GAGVSQSPSNKVTEKGKDVELRCDPISGHTALYWYRQSLGQGLEFLIYFQGNSAPDKSGLPSDRFSAERTGGSVSTLTIQRTQQEDSAVYLCASSFTGRNYGYTFGSGTRLTVV.

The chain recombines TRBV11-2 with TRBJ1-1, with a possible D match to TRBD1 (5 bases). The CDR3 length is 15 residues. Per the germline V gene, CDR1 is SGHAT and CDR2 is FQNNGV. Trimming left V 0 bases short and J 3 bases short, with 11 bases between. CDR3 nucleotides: TGTGCCAGCAGCTTAGATTTGGCCAGGGACACTGAAGCTTTCTTT. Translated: CASSLDLARDTEAFF.

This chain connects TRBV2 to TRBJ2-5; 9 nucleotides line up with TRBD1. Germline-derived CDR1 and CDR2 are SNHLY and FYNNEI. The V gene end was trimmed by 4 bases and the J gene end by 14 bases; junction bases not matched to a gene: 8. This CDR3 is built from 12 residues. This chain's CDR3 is CASSVGRDRVYF. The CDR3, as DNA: TGTGCCAGCAGTGTGGGCCGGGACAGGGTATACTTC.

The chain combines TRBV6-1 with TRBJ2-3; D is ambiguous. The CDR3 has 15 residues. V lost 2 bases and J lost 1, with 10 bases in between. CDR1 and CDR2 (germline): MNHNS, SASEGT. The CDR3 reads CASSELTPRTDTQYF. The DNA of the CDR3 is TGTGCCAGCAGTGAACTAACCCCTCGCACAGATACGCAGTATTTT.

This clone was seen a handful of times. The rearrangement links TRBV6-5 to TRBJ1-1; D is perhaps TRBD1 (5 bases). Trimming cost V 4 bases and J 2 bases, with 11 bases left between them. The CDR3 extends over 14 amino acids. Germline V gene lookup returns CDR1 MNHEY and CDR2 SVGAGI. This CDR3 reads CASSFDRRNTEAFF. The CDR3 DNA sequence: TGTGCCAGCAGTTTCGACAGACGAAACACTGAAGCTTTCTTT.

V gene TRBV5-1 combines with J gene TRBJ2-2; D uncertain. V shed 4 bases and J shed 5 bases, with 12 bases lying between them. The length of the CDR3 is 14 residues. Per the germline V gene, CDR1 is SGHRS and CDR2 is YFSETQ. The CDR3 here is CASSTSWGTGELFF. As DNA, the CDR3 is TGCGCCAGCAGCACGTCCTGGGGAACCGGGGAGCTGTTTTTT.

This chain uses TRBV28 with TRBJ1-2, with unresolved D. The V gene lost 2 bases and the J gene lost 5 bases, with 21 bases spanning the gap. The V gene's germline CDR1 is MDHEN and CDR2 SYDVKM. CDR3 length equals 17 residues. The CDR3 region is CASSLLRRRRLRYGYTF. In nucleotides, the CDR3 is TGTGCCAGCAGTTTACTCAGACGACGGCGTCTGAGGTATGGCTACACCTTC.

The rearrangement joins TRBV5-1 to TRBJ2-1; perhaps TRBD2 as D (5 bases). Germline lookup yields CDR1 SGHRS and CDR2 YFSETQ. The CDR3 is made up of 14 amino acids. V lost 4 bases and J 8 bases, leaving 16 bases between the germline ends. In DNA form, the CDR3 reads TGCGCCAGCAGCCCGGTAACTAGATCCGATGAGCAGTTCTTC. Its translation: CASSPVTRSDEQFF. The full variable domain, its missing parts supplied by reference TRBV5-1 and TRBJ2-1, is KAGVTQTPRYLIKTRGQQVTLSCSPISGHRSVSWYQQTPGQGLQFLFEYFSETQRNKGNFPGRFSGRQFSNSRSEMNVSTLELGDSALYLCASSPVTRSDEQFFGPGTRLTVL.

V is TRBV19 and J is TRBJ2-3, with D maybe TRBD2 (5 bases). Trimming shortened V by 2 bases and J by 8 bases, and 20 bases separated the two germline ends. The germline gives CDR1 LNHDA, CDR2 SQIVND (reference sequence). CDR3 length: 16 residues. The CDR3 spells CASSIKAGARVGTQYF. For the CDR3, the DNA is TGTGCCAGTAGTATAAAGGCGGGCGCGAGGGTGGGTACGCAGTATTTT.

DNA for the CDR3: TGTGCCAGTAGTATAGGCCACGGGGGAGGCAGGGTCTCCTACAATGAGCAGTTCTTC. Translating gives CASSIGHGGGRVSYNEQFF. The V gene is TRBV19, the J gene TRBJ2-1, with D perhaps TRBD2 (6 bases). V lost 1 base, J lost 0 bases, and 19 bases lay in between. The CDR3 runs to 19 residues. The germline CDR1 and CDR2 sequences are LNHDA and SQIVND (reference sequence).

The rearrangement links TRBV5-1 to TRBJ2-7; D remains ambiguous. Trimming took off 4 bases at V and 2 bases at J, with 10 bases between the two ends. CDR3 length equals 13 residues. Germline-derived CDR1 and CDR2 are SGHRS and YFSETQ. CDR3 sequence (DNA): TGCGCCAGCAGCCCAGGAGCGACCTACGAGCAGTACTTC. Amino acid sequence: CASSPGATYEQYF.

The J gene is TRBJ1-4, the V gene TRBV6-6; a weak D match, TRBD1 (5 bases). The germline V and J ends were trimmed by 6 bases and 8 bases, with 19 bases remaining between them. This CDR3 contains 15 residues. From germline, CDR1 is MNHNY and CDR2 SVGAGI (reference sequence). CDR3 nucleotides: TGTGCCAGCAGACGGTCGGACACCCTGTCCGAAAAACTGTTTTTT. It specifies CASRRSDTLSEKLFF.

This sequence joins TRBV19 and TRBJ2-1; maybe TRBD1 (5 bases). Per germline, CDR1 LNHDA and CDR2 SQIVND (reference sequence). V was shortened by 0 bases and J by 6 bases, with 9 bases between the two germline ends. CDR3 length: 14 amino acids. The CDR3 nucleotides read TGTGCCAGTAGTATAGATCTGCAGGGCAATGAGCAGTTCTTC. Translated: CASSIDLQGNEQFF.

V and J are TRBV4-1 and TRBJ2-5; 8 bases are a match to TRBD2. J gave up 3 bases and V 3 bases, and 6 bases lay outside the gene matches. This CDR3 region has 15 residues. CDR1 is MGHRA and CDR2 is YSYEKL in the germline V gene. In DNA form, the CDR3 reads TGCGCCAGCAGCCAGGTCGGACTAGCCAAAGAGACCCAGTACTTC. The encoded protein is CASSQVGLAKETQYF.

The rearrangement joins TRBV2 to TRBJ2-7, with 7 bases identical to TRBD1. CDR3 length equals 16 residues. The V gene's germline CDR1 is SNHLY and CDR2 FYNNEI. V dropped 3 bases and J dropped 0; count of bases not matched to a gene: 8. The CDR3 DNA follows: TGTGCCAGCAGTGAGGTTGGACAGGCGTTCTCCTACGAGCAGTACTTC. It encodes CASSEVGQAFSYEQYF.